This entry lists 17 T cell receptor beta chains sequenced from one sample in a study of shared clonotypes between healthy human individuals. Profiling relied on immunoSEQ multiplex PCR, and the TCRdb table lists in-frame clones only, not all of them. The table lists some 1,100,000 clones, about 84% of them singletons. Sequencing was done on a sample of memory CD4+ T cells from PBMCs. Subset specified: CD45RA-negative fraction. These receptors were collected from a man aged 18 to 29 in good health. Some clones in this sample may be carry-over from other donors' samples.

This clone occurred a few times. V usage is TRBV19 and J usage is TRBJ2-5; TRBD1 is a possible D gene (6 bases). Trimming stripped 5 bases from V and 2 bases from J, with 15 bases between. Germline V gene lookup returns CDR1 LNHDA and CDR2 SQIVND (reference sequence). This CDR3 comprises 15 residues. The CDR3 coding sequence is TGTGCCAGTAGTCGATCCGGGACAACACAAGAGACCCAGTACTTC. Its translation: CASSRSGTTQETQYF.

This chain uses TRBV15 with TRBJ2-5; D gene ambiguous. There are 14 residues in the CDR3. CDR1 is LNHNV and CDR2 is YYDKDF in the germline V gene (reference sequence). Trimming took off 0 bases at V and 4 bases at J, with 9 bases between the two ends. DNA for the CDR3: TGTGCCACCAGCAGAGATTCTCCCCGAGAGACCCAGTACTTC. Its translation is CATSRDSPRETQYF.

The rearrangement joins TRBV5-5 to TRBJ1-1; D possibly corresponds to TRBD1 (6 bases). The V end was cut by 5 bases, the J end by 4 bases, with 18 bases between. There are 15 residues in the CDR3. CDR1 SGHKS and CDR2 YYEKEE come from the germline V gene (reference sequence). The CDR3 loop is CASRMGLTGPTEAFF. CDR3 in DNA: TGTGCCAGCAGAATGGGGTTAACAGGGCCCACTGAAGCTTTCTTT.

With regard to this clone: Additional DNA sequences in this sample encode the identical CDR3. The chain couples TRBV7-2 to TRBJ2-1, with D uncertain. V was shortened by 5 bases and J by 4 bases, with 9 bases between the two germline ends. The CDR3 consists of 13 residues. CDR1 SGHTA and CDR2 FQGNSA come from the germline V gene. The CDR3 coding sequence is TGTGCCAGCAGCCCCCAGTCGTACAATGAGCAGTTCTTC. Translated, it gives CASSPQSYNEQFF.

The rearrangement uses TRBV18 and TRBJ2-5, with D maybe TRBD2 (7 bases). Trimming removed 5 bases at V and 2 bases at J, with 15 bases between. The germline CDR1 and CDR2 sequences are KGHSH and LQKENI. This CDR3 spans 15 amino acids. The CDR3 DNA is TGTGCCAGCTCAAGACTAGAGGGGGGGCAAGAGACCCAGTACTTC. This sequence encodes CASSRLEGGQETQYF.

The CDR3 reads CASSLSSRGVGTQYF. The CDR3 DNA is TGTGCCAGCAGTTTATCGAGCCGGGGGGTGGGGACCCAGTACTTC. V and J are TRBV27 and TRBJ2-5; TRBD2 matches at 7 bases. This CDR3 is 15 amino acids long. J lost 7 bases, V lost 0 bases, and 8 bases had no gene match. Germline lookup yields CDR1 MNHEY and CDR2 SMNVEV (reference sequence).

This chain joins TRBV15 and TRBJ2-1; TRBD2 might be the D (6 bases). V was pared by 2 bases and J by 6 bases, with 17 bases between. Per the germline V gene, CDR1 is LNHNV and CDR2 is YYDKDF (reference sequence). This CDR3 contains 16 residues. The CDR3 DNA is TGTGCCACCAGCAGAATCCTAGCGATCCTGGGCAATGAGCAGTTCTTC. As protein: CATSRILAILGNEQFF.

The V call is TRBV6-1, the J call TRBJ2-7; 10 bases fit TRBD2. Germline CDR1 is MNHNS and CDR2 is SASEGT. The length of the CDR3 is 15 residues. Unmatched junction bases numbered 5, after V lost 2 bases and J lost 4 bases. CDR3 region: CASSEMVAGGYEQYF. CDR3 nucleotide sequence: TGTGCCAGCAGTGAAATGGTAGCGGGAGGTTACGAGCAGTACTTC.

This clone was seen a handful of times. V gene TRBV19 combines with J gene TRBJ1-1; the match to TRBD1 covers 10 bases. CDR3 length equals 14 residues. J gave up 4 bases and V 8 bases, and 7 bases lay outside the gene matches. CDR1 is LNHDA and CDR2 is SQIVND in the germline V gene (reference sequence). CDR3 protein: CASRRQGAVTEAFF. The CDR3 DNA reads TGTGCCAGTCGGCGACAGGGGGCTGTCACTGAAGCTTTCTTT.

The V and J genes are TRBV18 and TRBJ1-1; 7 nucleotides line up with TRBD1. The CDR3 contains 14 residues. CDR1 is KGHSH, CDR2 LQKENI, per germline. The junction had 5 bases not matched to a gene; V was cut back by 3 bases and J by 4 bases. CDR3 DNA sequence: TGTGCCAGCTCACCCCAAACAGGGGTCACTGAAGCTTTCTTT. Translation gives CASSPQTGVTEAFF.

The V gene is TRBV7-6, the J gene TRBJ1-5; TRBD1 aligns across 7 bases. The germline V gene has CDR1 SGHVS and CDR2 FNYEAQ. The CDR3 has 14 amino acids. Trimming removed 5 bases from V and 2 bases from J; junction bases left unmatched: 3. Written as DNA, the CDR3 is TGTGCCAGCAGCCAAGGACAGGGCAATCAGCCCCAGCATTTT. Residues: CASSQGQGNQPQHF.

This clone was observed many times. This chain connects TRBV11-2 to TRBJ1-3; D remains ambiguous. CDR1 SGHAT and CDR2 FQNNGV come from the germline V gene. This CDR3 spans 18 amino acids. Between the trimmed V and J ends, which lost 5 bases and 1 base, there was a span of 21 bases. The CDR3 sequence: CASSRTNPLPFSGNTIYF. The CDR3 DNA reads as TGTGCCAGCAGCCGGACCAATCCTCTCCCTTTTTCTGGAAACACCATATATTTT.

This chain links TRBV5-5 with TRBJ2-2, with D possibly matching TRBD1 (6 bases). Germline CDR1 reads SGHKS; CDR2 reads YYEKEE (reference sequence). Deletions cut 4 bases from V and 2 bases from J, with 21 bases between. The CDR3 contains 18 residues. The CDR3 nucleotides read TGTGCCAGCAGCGCGACCTCGCAGGGGCCTCCCAACACCGGGGAGCTGTTTTTT. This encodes CASSATSQGPPNTGELFF.

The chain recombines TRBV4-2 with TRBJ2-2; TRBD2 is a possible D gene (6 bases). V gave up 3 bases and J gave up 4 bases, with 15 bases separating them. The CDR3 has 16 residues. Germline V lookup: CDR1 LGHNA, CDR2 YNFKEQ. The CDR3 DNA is TGTGCCAGCAGCCACCGCGGGGTAGCGGCCACCGGGGAGCTGTTTTTT. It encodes CASSHRGVAATGELFF.

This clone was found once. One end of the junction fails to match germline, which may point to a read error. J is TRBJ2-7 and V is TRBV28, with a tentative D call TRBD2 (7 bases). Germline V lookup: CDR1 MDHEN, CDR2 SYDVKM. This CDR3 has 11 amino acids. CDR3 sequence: CASGGPYEQYF. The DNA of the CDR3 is TGCGCTTCGGGGGGCCCCTACGAGCAGTACTTC.

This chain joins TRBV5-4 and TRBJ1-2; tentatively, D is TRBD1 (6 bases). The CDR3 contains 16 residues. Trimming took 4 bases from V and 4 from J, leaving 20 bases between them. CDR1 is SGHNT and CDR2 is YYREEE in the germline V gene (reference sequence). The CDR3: CASSARGGGGGYGYTF. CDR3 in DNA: TGTGCCAGCAGCGCGCGTGGGGGGGGCGGTGGCTATGGCTACACCTTC.

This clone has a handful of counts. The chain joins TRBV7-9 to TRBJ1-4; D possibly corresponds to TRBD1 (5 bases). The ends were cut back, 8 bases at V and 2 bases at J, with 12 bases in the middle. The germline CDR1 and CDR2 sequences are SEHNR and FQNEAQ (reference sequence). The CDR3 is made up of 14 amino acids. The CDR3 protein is CASGRGDTNEKLFF. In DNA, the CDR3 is TGTGCCAGCGGACGGGGGGATACTAATGAAAAACTGTTTTTT.